This T cell receptor (beta chain) was captured by sequencing in a study of Ad26.COV2.S vaccination and SARS-CoV-2 variants. Study as a whole: It was the COV1001 Ad26.COV2.S trial arm that included the donor.

CDR1 is SQVTM, CDR2 ANQGSEA, per germline. With 6 bases removed from V and 7 bases from J, the gap between germline ends came to 12 bases. The CDR3 spans 12 residues. Clones were read by immunoSEQ multiplex PCR, and TCRdb kept only the in-frame ones, dropping some. The sample consists of about 480,000 clones, approximately 88% of them appearing once. As for treatment: approximately 18 received Ad26.COV2.S at low or high dose, single or two shots; roughly five received placebo; per-sample allocation not given. Day 63 after the first injection of vaccine or placebo was the sampling time. Donor was an adult aged 18-55 years in Boston. The administered vaccine (an Ad26 vector) expressed Wuhan-strain SARS-CoV-2 spike.

The source was peripheral blood, collected in a trial of Ad26.COV2.S vaccine versus placebo. The clonotype comes from a person between 18 and 60 years old who received the Ad26.COV2.S COVID-19 vaccine or a placebo. The gene calls are TRBV29-1 and TRBJ2-2, with D maybe TRBD1 (7 bases). The CDR3 nucleotides are TGCAGCGTCTACCAGGGGGGCGGGGAGCTGTTTTTT. Translation gives CSVYQGGGELFF.